The 28 T cell receptor beta chains listed next were all sequenced from one sample in a study of blood T cell repertoires in COVID-19. The data were produced by immunoSEQ multiplex PCR, yet TCRdb's version contains in-frame clones alone and is incomplete. The sample holds some 120,000 clones, roughly four fifths seen once. Sequences were obtained from peripheral blood. The source is a man aged 70 or older with active or convalescent COVID-19.

In this sample, this clone turned up once. V is TRBV5-1 and J is TRBJ2-1; 8 bases align to TRBD1. V lost 0 bases and J lost 12; bases outside the gene matches: 8. Germline V CDR1 and CDR2: SGHRS, YFSETQ. The CDR3 is 14 amino acids. CDR3 sequence (DNA): TGCGCCAGCAGCTTGGGCCAGGGGGCGTTGGCGCAGTTCTTC. Translated, it gives CASSLGQGALAQFF.

V and J are TRBV4-1 and TRBJ1-2; possibly TRBD1 for D (6 bases). Germline lookup yields CDR1 MGHRA and CDR2 YSYEKL. The V gene lost 4 bases and the J gene lost 4 bases, with 34 bases spanning the gap. The CDR3 loop spans 21 amino acids. The CDR3 DNA is TGCGCCAGCAGCCCTCGACCGGGGCCGGGCGACGGGCAGGGGCGGCCCTATGGCTACACCTTC. Its protein is CASSPRPGPGDGQGRPYGYTF.

This clone has more than one count but fewer than ten. The genes are TRBV12-3 or TRBV12-4 and TRBJ2-7; 7 bases align to TRBD1. The CDR3 extends over 13 amino acids. V gave up 4 bases and J gave up 0 bases; unmatched junction bases: 0. The CDR3 DNA sequence: TGTGCCAGCAGTTGGGACAGCTCCTACGAGCAGTACTTC. It is translated as CASSWDSSYEQYF.

V gene TRBV29-1 combines with J gene TRBJ2-7, with no clear D. The CDR3 spans 13 residues. V lost 5 bases, J lost 5 bases, and 16 bases lay in between. CDR1 is SQVTM, CDR2 ANQGSEA, per germline. The CDR3 loop is CSVLAESFNEQYF. For the CDR3, the DNA is TGCAGCGTTCTGGCAGAATCCTTCAACGAGCAGTACTTC.

The rearrangement joins TRBV7-2 to TRBJ2-3; D is possibly TRBD2 (6 bases). This CDR3 comprises 13 residues. Trimming removed 6 bases at V and 3 bases at J, with 10 bases between. Germline-derived CDR1 and CDR2 are SGHTA and FQGNSA. The CDR3 loop reads CASSSTRTDTQYF. DNA for the CDR3: TGTGCCAGCAGTTCGACTAGGACAGATACGCAGTATTTT.

This clone was counted between two and nine times. The chain couples TRBV5-6 to TRBJ2-6, with 7 positions matching TRBD1. V lost 4 bases and J lost 2; bases outside the gene matches: 3. This CDR3 comprises 15 residues. CDR1 SGHDT and CDR2 YYEEEE come from the germline V gene. The CDR3 DNA reads as TGTGCCAGCAGCCTTACAGGGGCTGGGGCCAACGTCCTGACTTTC. It translates to CASSLTGAGANVLTF.

The chain links TRBV19 to TRBJ2-2; D is possibly TRBD2 (5 bases). This CDR3 has 14 residues. CDR1 LNHDA and CDR2 SQIVND come from the germline V gene (reference sequence). Trimming left V 2 bases short and J 10 bases short, with 14 bases between. The CDR3, as DNA: TGTGCCAGTAGTATAAATGTCGGACTTTCGGAGCTGTTTTTT. Its protein product is CASSINVGLSELFF.

The chain is built from TRBV25-1 and TRBJ2-4, with D unresolved. CDR3 size: 13 residues. V was clipped by 6 bases and J by 1 base, with 7 bases between them. Germline V lookup: CDR1 MGHDK, CDR2 SYGVNS. CDR3: CASSSGAKNIQYF. CDR3 bases: TGTGCCAGCAGCTCCGGGGCCAAAAACATTCAGTACTTC.

This clone came up a few times. The chain recombines TRBV19 with TRBJ1-4, with D uncertain. CDR3 length: 14 amino acids. Trimming pared 5 bases from V and 6 bases from J, leaving 13 bases between. Germline CDR1 and CDR2: LNHDA and SQIVND (reference sequence). CDR3 coding DNA: TGTGCCAGTAGTGAGAGCCTACTCCATGAAAAACTGTTTTTT. Residues: CASSESLLHEKLFF.

This sequence joins TRBV27 and TRBJ2-3, with D possibly being TRBD2 (7 bases). This CDR3 has 15 residues. The V end lost 2 bases, the J end lost 4 bases, and 13 bases lay between the germline ends. Germline CDR1 MNHEY, CDR2 SMNVEV (reference sequence). The CDR3 DNA is TGTGCCAGCAGTTTAGGGGCGGGGGCCCCAGATACGCAGTATTTT. This encodes CASSLGAGAPDTQYF.

The V and J genes are TRBV7-9 and TRBJ2-2, with unresolved D. The length of the CDR3 is 9 residues. Trimming took 9 bases from V and 8 from J, leaving 4 bases between them. Per germline, CDR1 SEHNR and CDR2 FQNEAQ (reference sequence). As DNA, the CDR3 is TGTGCCAGTGAGGGGGAGCTGTTTTTT. Amino acids: CASEGELFF. Drawing the rest from reference TRBV7-9 and TRBJ2-2, the complete variable domain is DTGVSQNPRHKITKRGQNVTFRCDPISEHNRLYWYRQTLGQGPEFLTYFQNEAQLEKSRLLSDRFSAERPKGSFSTLEIQRTEQGDSAMYLCASEGELFFGEGSRLTVL.

The J gene is TRBJ1-2, the V gene TRBV9; D perhaps matches TRBD1 (5 bases). Trimming removed 2 bases at V and 1 base at J, with 6 bases between. This CDR3 region has 13 residues. CDR1 and CDR2 from the germline V gene are SGDLS and YYNGEE. CDR3 sequence: CASSVDSNYGYTF. CDR3 DNA sequence: TGTGCCAGCAGCGTCGACAGTAACTATGGCTACACCTTC.

The chain recombines TRBV28 with TRBJ2-5, with 9 positions matching TRBD1. Germline V gene lookup returns CDR1 MDHEN and CDR2 SYDVKM. J lost 5 bases, V lost 5 bases, and 9 bases had no gene match. The CDR3 is 15 amino acids. The CDR3 loop reads CASSHGQGRAETQYF. CDR3 nucleotides: TGTGCCAGCAGTCATGGACAGGGGAGGGCGGAGACCCAGTACTTC.

The chain couples TRBV27 to TRBJ2-1, with 7 bases aligning to TRBD2. V dropped 4 bases and J dropped 4; count of bases not matched to a gene: 10. The germline V gene has CDR1 MNHEY and CDR2 SMNVEV (reference sequence). The CDR3 loop spans 16 amino acids. CDR3 protein: CASSYQLAAGYNEQFF. The CDR3 region has the DNA TGTGCCAGCAGTTACCAACTAGCAGCGGGGTACAATGAGCAGTTCTTC.

The chain uses TRBV11-2 and TRBJ1-1; unclear D gene. Trimming took 3 bases from V and 3 from J, leaving 11 bases between them. Germline V CDR1 and CDR2: SGHAT, FQNNGV. The CDR3 is 14 residues long. CDR3 loop: CASSFMAMDTEAFF. CDR3 coding DNA: TGTGCCAGCAGCTTCATGGCCATGGACACTGAAGCTTTCTTT.

V is TRBV18 and J is TRBJ1-5, with D possibly matching TRBD1 (5 bases). Germline V CDR1 and CDR2: KGHSH, LQKENI. CDR3 length: 13 amino acids. Deletions cut 6 bases from V and 7 bases from J, with 13 bases between. CDR3 amino acids: CASSPGGSQPQHF. The CDR3 DNA follows: TGTGCCAGCTCCCCCGGGGGTTCGCAGCCCCAGCATTTT.

This chain links TRBV18 with TRBJ1-5; D call uncertain. V dropped 3 bases and J dropped 2 bases, with 11 bases sitting between them. CDR3 size: 15 residues. The V gene's germline CDR1 is KGHSH and CDR2 LQKENI. In DNA, the CDR3 is TGTGCCAGCTCACCTCTCTCAGGCGGCAATCAGCCCCAGCATTTT. Protein sequence: CASSPLSGGNQPQHF.

J is TRBJ1-1 and V is TRBV9; TRBD1 is a possible D gene (5 bases). V lost 7 bases and J lost 1, with 20 bases in between. This CDR3 is built from 16 residues. The germline gives CDR1 SGDLS, CDR2 YYNGEE. The chain's CDR3 is CASGNGPTARNTEAFF. In DNA form, the CDR3 reads TGTGCCAGCGGGAACGGGCCGACAGCGAGGAACACTGAAGCTTTCTTT.

This clone was seen just once. CDR3 in DNA: TGTGCCAGCAGCGTATCCGGGACTGCTGGAAACACCATATATTTT. Amino acids: CASSVSGTAGNTIYF. The chain employs TRBV7-2 and TRBJ1-3; tentatively, D is TRBD1 (5 bases). Looked up from germline, CDR1 is SGHTA and CDR2 is FQGNSA. CDR3 size: 15 residues. Deletions cut 5 bases from V and 2 bases from J, with 13 bases between.

V and J are TRBV3-1 (or the pseudogene TRBV3-2) and TRBJ1-6, with TRBD1 as a possible D gene (6 bases). Germline values: CDR1 LGHDT, CDR2 YNNKEL (reference sequence). The germline V and J ends were trimmed by 3 bases and 4 bases, with 19 bases remaining between them. This CDR3 is 18 amino acids long. CDR3 DNA sequence: TGTGCCAGCAGCCAGGGGGCTTGGAGACCGACTTATAATTCACCCCTCCACTTT. As protein: CASSQGAWRPTYNSPLHF.

J is TRBJ1-2 and V is TRBV7-2, with 12 positions matching TRBD1. CDR1 and CDR2 (germline): SGHTA, FQGNSA. The CDR3 loop spans 18 amino acids. V trimming: 1 base; J trimming: 6 bases; junction bases outside the gene matches: 12. The DNA of the CDR3 is TGTGCCAGCAGCTTAGGCTTATTCGGGACAGGGGGCAGAAATGGCTACACCTTC. Encoded protein: CASSLGLFGTGGRNGYTF.

The chain uses TRBV10-3 and TRBJ1-6; the D is unclear. V lost 0 bases and J 7 bases, leaving 7 bases between the germline ends. The CDR3 length is 14 residues. Germline CDR1 reads ENHRY; CDR2 reads SYGVKD. CDR3: CAISESGRNSPLHF. The CDR3 bases are TGTGCCATCAGTGAGTCTGGCAGAAATTCACCCCTCCACTTT.

This clone appeared a few times. The chain couples TRBV12-3 or TRBV12-4 to TRBJ2-4; weak D call: TRBD2 (6 bases). The CDR3 sequence is 12 residues long. Trimming shortened V by 2 bases and J by 15 bases, and 14 bases separated the two germline ends. The CDR3 DNA follows: TGTGCCAGCAGTTTATTGGCGGGGCCGCCGTACTTC. Residues: CASSLLAGPPYF.

This sequence joins TRBV3-1 (or the pseudogene TRBV3-2) and TRBJ1-5; D is possibly TRBD1 (5 bases). With 7 bases removed from V and 6 bases from J, the gap between germline ends came to 19 bases. Germline CDR1 reads LGHDT; CDR2 reads YNNKEL (reference sequence). The CDR3 loop spans 15 amino acids. DNA for the CDR3: TGTGCCAGCAACACCTCAGGGATTTTGGGTCAGCCCCAGCATTTT. Translated: CASNTSGILGQPQHF.

The rearrangement uses TRBV5-8 and TRBJ1-5, with 8 positions matching TRBD1. Germline CDR1 SGHTS, CDR2 YDEGEE. This CDR3 contains 14 residues. V was clipped by 4 bases and J by 7 bases; unmatched bases: 7. CDR3 nucleotide sequence: TGTGCCAGCAGCCGAAGACAGGGGCAGCAGCCCCAGCATTTT. Its protein product is CASSRRQGQQPQHF.

CDR3 region: CASSQPGAVNTEAFF. For the CDR3, the DNA is TGTGCCAGCAGCCAACCTGGGGCAGTGAACACTGAAGCTTTCTTT. The V gene is TRBV4-2, the J gene TRBJ1-1; TRBD1 might be the D (5 bases). V shed 2 bases and J shed 0 bases, with 10 bases lying between them. Germline CDR1 reads LGHNA; CDR2 reads YNFKEQ. The CDR3 loop spans 15 amino acids.

This chain uses TRBV18 with TRBJ2-7, with D tentatively TRBD2 (5 bases). Germline V gene data show CDR1 as KGHSH and CDR2 as LQKENI. V was pared by 2 bases and J by 3 bases, with 8 bases between. The CDR3 runs to 13 residues. The CDR3 DNA follows: TGTGCCAGCTCACCAGGGAGTTTCTACGAGCAGTACTTC. It encodes CASSPGSFYEQYF.

The genes are TRBV7-2 and TRBJ2-2; D gene ambiguous. This CDR3 has 15 residues. The V end was cut by 0 bases, the J end by 0 bases, with 5 bases between. Germline assignment: CDR1 SGHTA and CDR2 FQGNSA. For the CDR3, the DNA is TGTGCCAGCAGCTTAGCTTTAGCGAACACCGGGGAGCTGTTTTTT. Translating gives CASSLALANTGELFF.